This T cell receptor beta chain is from a study of T cells after yellow fever vaccination. This clonotype was seen a handful of times. Its antigen remains unidentified. Findings of the study overall: A minor fraction of clonotypes spanned both CD4 and CD8 compartments. The secondary response showed a weaker magnitude and a faster peak, day 5 versus 15.

In germline, CDR1 is MNHNY, CDR2 SVGAGI (reference sequence). J gave up 2 bases and V 5 bases, and 9 bases lay outside the gene matches. The CDR3 spans 15 residues. TCRdb re-called the 5' RACE reads through MiXCR, storing one row per CDR3 protein. This repertoire shows some 220,000 distinct CDR3 sequences, approximately 3% found once; its top ten account for roughly 3%. This sequence was found in a man younger than 35 who received the YFV17D yellow fever vaccine. V usage is TRBV6-6 and J usage is TRBJ2-7; TRBD2 matches at 7 bases. Source: CD4+ T cells sorted from PBMCs, taken 10 days after the yellow fever booster vaccination. The CDR3 region is CASSHSSRGAYEQYF. The CDR3 nucleotides read TGTGCCAGCAGTCATTCTAGCCGGGGGGCCTACGAGCAGTACTTC.